This T cell receptor beta chain was captured in a study of blood T cell repertoires in COVID-19. The overall study: Researchers got acute and convalescent COVID-19 samples from the United States, Italy and Spain. Sources were T cells, B-cell-depleted T cells, or PBMCs; the material itself was cDNA or gDNA.

This clone appeared many times. This CDR3 has 12 residues. The V and J ends lost 7 bases and 3 bases, in that order; junction bases with no gene match: 1. The germline gives CDR1 SGDLS, CDR2 YYNGEE. The repertoire was sequenced with immunoSEQ multiplex PCR; TCRdb's copy has only in-frame clones and lacks some. The sample carries a few hundred thousand clones, 75% to 90% recorded once. This sequence was found in a woman between 45 and 60 years old who had recovered from COVID-19. The sample taken for sequencing was peripheral blood. V gene TRBV9 combines with J gene TRBJ2-7, with 10 bases aligning to TRBD2. CDR3 in amino acids: CASPSGSYEQYF. CDR3 DNA: TGTGCCAGCCCTAGCGGGAGCTACGAGCAGTACTTC.